This section outlines one TCR beta chain sequence together with its context. Its cognate antigen is unknown. These data belong to a study of T cells in Graves' hyperthyroidism and ophthalmopathy. The hyperthyroidism was newly diagnosed and had lasted under 2 months; the patients were aged 18 to 65. Orbital computed tomography and thyroid ultrasound, together with serum TRAb and thyroxine and clinical symptoms, were used for diagnoses. Authors of the study amplified TCR beta CDR3 regions from RNA transcripts. An initial round of RT-PCR targeting the TCR CDR3 relied on the HTBI primer set. From the multiplex PCR reads, TCRdb called clonotypes with MiXCR, one entry per CDR3 protein. The data contain approximately 710,000 distinct CDR3 sequences, approximately 15% of them seen just once; the ten biggest clones take up about a sixth. V dropped 6 bases and J dropped 4; count of bases not matched to a gene: 8. The length of the CDR3 is 16 residues.

Study outcomes and limitations: Also found in blood were most expanded thyroid clonotypes above 0.001.

The TCR comes from a man aged 50-59 years with Graves' hyperthyroidism. Sequenced material: blood. The chain joins TRBV12-3 or TRBV12-4 to TRBJ2-1, with 11 positions matching TRBD2. In nucleotides, the CDR3 is TGTGCCAGCAGCTCACCGGGACTAGCGGCATACAATGAGCAGTTCTTC. Protein product: CASSSPGLAAYNEQFF.